This passage covers 7 T cell receptor beta chains from one sample sequenced in a study of response to subunit inactivated influenza vaccine. One entry per CDR3 protein results from TCRdb running MiXCR on the RT-PCR reads. This table has around 580,000 distinct CDR3 sequences, about 12% appearing once. The sample consisted of PBMCs from blood, taken on the day of vaccination. These receptors were collected from a middle-aged man who received an inactivated influenza vaccine.

The chain employs TRBV6-5 and TRBJ1-3, with TRBD1 matching over 7 bases. After removal of 0 bases from V and 3 bases from J, the junction contained 5 bases not matched to a gene. CDR3 length: 16 amino acids. Germline-derived CDR1 and CDR2 are MNHEY and SVGAGI. As DNA, the CDR3 is TGTGCCAGCAGTTACTCGGGCAGGGGGGATGGAAACACCATATATTTT. Translation: CASSYSGRGDGNTIYF.

This rearrangement joins TRBV4-2 to TRBJ1-5; D remains unclear. Per germline, CDR1 LGHNA and CDR2 YNFKEQ. V dropped 0 bases and J dropped 6 bases, with 9 bases sitting between them. This CDR3 has 14 residues. The CDR3 region is CASSQEPEGQPQHF. In DNA, the CDR3 is TGTGCCAGCAGCCAAGAGCCTGAAGGTCAGCCCCAGCATTTT.

This clonotype has only a few counts. The chain joins TRBV11-1 to TRBJ2-1; 9 bases align to TRBD2. Germline CDR1 is SGHAT and CDR2 is FQDESV (reference sequence). V trimming: 0 bases; J trimming: 0 bases; junction bases outside the gene matches: 12. The CDR3 has 20 residues. The CDR3 region is CASSLALGLAGTSSYNEQFF. For the CDR3, the DNA is TGTGCCAGCAGCTTAGCGTTGGGCCTAGCGGGAACTAGCTCCTACAATGAGCAGTTCTTC.

The sample holds a few counts of this clonotype. V gene TRBV4-1 combines with J gene TRBJ2-4, with D perhaps matching TRBD2 (5 bases). This CDR3 is 16 amino acids long. Germline CDR1 and CDR2: MGHRA and YSYEKL. V lost 1 base to trimming and J lost 6 bases, with 16 bases between them. The CDR3 nucleotides read TGCGCCAGCAGCCAAGGGCCGGAGGTACGGGGAAACATTCAGTACTTC. As protein: CASSQGPEVRGNIQYF.

In its sample, this clonotype was seen many times. V gene TRBV4-2 combines with J gene TRBJ1-1; 7 positions match TRBD1. In germline, CDR1 is LGHNA, CDR2 YNFKEQ. There are 16 residues in the CDR3. The trim removed 3 bases at V and 0 bases at J, leaving 7 bases unmatched. CDR3 amino acids: CASSQKVGQLNTEAFF. The CDR3 DNA follows: TGTGCCAGCAGCCAGAAAGTGGGACAGTTGAACACTGAAGCTTTCTTT.

This clonotype was detected only once. This chain connects TRBV6-2 or TRBV6-3 to TRBJ2-7; 7 bases line up with TRBD1. Germline trimming cut 7 bases from V and 3 bases from J; bases unmatched to any gene: 9. The CDR3 has 14 amino acids. The germline V gene has CDR1 MNHEY and CDR2 SVGEGT. The CDR3 nucleotides read TGTGCCAGCAAGGGACAGACCAGGGGCTACGAGCAGTACTTC. Translation gives CASKGQTRGYEQYF.

This clonotype was observed at least ten times. The V call is TRBV11-3, the J call TRBJ2-2, with no clear D. The CDR3 is made up of 12 amino acids. V was trimmed by 6 bases and J by 7 bases, leaving 9 bases between them. Germline loops: CDR1 SGHNT, CDR2 YENEEA. CDR3 nucleotide sequence: TGTGCCAGCAGTCATTCCGGCGGGGAGCTGTTTTTT. Translated, it gives CASSHSGGELFF.